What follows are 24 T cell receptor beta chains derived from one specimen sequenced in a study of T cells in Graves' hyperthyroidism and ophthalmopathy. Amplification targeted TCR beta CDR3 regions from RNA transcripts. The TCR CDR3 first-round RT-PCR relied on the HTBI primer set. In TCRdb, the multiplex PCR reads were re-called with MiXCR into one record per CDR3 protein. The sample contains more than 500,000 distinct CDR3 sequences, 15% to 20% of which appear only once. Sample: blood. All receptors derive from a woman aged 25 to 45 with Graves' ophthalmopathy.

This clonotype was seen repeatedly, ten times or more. In DNA form, the CDR3 reads TGCAGTGCTAGTCCCGAACCGGACCTCGCCTACGAGCAGTACTTC. This translates into CSASPEPDLAYEQYF. This rearrangement joins TRBV20-1 to TRBJ2-7, with unresolved D. This CDR3 is 15 amino acids long. The germline V gene encodes CDR1 DFQATT and CDR2 SNEGSKA (reference sequence). Trimming stripped 3 bases from V and 2 bases from J, with 17 bases between.

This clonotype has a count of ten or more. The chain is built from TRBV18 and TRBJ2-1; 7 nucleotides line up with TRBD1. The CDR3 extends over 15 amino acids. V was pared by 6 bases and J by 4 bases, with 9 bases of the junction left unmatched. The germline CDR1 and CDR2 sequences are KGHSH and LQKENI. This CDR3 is CASSPAGTVYNEQFF. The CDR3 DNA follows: TGTGCCAGCTCCCCAGCCGGGACAGTATACAATGAGCAGTTCTTC.

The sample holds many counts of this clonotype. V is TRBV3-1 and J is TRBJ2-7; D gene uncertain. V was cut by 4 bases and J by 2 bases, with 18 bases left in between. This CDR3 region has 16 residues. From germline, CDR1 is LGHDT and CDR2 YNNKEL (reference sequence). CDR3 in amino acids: CASSPQPPSRTYEQYF. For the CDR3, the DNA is TGTGCCAGCAGCCCCCAACCACCCTCCCGAACCTACGAGCAGTACTTC.

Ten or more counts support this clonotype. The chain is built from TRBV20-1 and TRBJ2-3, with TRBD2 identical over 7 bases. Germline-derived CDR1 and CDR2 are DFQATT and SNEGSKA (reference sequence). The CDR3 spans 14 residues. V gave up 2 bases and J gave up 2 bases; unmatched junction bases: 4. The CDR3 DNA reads TGCAGTGCTAGATCTAGCGGTGACACAGATACGCAGTATTTT. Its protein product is CSARSSGDTDTQYF.

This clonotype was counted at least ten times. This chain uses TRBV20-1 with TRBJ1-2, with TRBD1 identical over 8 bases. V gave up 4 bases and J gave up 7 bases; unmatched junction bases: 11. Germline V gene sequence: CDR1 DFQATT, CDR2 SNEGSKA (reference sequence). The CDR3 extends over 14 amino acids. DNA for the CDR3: TGCAGTGCTATTGCGACAGGGGACGTTGGTGGCTACACCTTC. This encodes CSAIATGDVGGYTF.

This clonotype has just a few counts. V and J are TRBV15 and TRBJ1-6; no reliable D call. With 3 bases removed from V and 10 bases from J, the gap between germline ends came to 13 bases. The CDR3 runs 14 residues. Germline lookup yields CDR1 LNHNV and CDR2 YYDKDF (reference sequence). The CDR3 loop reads CATSSPSAGSPLHF. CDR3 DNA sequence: TGTGCCACCAGCAGCCCCTCGGCGGGCTCACCCCTCCACTTT. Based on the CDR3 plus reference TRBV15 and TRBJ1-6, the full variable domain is DAMVIQNPRYQVTQFGKPVTLSCSQTLNHNVMYWYQQKSSQAPKLLFHYYDKDFNNEADTPDNFQSRRPNTSFCFLDIRSPGLGDTAMYLCATSSPSAGSPLHFGNGTRLTVT.

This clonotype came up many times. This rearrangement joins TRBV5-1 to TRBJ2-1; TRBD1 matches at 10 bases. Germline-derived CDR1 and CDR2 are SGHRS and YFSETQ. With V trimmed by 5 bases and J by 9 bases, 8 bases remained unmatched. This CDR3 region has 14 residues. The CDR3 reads CASRQTGGFSEQFF. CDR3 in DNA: TGCGCCAGCAGGCAGACAGGGGGCTTTAGTGAGCAGTTCTTC.

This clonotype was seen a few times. The CDR3, as DNA: TGCGCCAGCAGCCTGTCAGACAGCTATGGCTACACCTTC. It is translated as CASSLSDSYGYTF. This sequence joins TRBV4-1 and TRBJ1-2; possibly TRBD1 for D (5 bases). V lost 4 bases, J lost 4 bases, and 10 bases lay in between. Germline V gene sequence: CDR1 MGHRA, CDR2 YSYEKL. The CDR3 length is 13 residues.

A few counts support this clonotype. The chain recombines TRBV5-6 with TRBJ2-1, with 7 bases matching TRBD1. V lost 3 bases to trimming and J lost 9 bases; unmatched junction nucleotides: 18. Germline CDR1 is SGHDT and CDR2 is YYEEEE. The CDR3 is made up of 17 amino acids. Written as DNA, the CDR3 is TGTGCCAGCAGCTCTCCCATACAGGGGCTGTACGACGGTGAGCAGTTCTTC. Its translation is CASSSPIQGLYDGEQFF.

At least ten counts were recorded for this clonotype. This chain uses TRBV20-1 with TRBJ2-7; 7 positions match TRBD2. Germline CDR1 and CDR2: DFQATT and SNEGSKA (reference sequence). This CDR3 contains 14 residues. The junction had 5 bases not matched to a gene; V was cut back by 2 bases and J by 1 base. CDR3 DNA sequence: TGCAGTGCTAGAAGGGGTAGCGGGTCCTACGAGCAGTACTTC. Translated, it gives CSARRGSGSYEQYF.

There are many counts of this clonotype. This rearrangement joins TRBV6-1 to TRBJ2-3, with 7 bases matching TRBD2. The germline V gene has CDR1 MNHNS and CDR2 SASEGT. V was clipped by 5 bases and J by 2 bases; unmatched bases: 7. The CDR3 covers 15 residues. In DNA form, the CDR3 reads TGTGCCAGCAGTTTACGGGGAGGGATCACAGATACGCAGTATTTT. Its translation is CASSLRGGITDTQYF.

The CDR3 loop is CASGAGPGGNTIYF. CDR3 nucleotides: TGTGCCAGCGGGGCGGGACCGGGAGGAAACACCATATATTTT. The chain recombines TRBV28 with TRBJ1-3; TRBD1 is a possible D gene (5 bases). The germline gives CDR1 MDHEN, CDR2 SYDVKM. The ends were cut back, 8 bases at V and 4 bases at J, with 15 bases in the middle. CDR3 length: 14 amino acids.

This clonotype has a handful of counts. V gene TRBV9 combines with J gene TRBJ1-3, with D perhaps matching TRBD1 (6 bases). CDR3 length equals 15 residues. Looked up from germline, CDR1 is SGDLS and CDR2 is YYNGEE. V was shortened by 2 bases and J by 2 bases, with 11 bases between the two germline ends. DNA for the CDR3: TGTGCCAGCAGCGTCGCAGGGGCGCCTGGAAACACCATATATTTT. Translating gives CASSVAGAPGNTIYF.

In nucleotides, the CDR3 is TGTGCCAGCAGTTACGGGGGGCAGCAGTTCTTC. This gives the protein CASSYGGQQFF. V is TRBV6-6 and J is TRBJ2-1; D is tentatively TRBD1 or TRBD2 (6 bases each). The germline V gene has CDR1 MNHNY and CDR2 SVGAGI (reference sequence). V was trimmed by 2 bases and J by 11 bases, leaving 7 bases between them. This CDR3 is 11 amino acids long.

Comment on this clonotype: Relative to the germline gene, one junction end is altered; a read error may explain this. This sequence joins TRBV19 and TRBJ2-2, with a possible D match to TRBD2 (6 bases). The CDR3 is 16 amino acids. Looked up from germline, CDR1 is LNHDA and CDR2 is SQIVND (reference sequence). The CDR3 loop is CASSILKEPYTGGLFF. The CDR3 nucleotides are TGTGCCAGTAGTATATTGAAGGAGCCCTACACCGGGGGGCTGTTTTTT.

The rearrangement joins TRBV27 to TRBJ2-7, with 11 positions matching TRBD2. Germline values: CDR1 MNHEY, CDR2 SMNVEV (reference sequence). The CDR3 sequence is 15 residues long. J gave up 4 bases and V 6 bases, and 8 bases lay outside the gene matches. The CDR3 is CASRSKTSGIYEQYF. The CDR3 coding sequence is TGTGCCAGCAGATCAAAGACTAGCGGGATATACGAGCAGTACTTC.

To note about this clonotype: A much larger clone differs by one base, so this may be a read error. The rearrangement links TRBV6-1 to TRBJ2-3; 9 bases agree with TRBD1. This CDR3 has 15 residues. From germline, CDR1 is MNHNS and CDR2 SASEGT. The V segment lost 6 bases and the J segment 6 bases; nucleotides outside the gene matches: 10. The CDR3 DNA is TGTGCCAGCAGAAAACAGGGGGCGAGGCGGGATACGCAGTATTTT. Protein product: CASRKQGARRDTQYF.

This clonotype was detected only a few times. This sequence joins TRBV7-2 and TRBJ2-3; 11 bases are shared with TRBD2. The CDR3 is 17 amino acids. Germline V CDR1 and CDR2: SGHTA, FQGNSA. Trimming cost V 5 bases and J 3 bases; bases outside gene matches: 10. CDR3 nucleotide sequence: TGTGCCAGCAGCCCGCTGACTAGCGGGGTTAAAACAGATACGCAGTATTTT. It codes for CASSPLTSGVKTDTQYF.

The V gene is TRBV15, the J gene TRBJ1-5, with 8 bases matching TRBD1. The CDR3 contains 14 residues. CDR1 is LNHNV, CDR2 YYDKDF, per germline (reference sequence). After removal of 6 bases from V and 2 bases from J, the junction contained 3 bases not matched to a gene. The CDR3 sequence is CATSAGGRNQPQHF. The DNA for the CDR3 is TGTGCCACCAGTGCAGGGGGCCGCAATCAGCCCCAGCATTTT.

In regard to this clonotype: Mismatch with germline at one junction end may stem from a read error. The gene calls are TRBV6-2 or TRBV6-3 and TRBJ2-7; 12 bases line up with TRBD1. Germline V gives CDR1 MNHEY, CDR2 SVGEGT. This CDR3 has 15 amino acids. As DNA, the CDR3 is TGCGCCAGCAGTAAAGGGACAGGGGGCAACTACGAGCAGTACTTC. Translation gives CASSKGTGGNYEQYF.

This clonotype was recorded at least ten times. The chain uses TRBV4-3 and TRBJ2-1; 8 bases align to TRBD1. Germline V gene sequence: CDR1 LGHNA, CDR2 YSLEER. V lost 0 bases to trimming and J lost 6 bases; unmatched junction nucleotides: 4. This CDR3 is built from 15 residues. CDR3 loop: CASSQDGTGGNEQFF. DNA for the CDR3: TGCGCCAGCAGCCAAGATGGGACAGGTGGCAATGAGCAGTTCTTC.

In DNA, the CDR3 is TGTGCCAGCAGACAAGGACTCCTCGAGCAGTACTTC. Translated, it gives CASRQGLLEQYF. This chain uses TRBV6-1 with TRBJ2-7, with D perhaps matching TRBD2 (5 bases). This CDR3 is 12 amino acids long. From germline, CDR1 is MNHNS and CDR2 SASEGT. The V gene lost 6 bases and the J gene lost 6 bases, with 12 bases spanning the gap.

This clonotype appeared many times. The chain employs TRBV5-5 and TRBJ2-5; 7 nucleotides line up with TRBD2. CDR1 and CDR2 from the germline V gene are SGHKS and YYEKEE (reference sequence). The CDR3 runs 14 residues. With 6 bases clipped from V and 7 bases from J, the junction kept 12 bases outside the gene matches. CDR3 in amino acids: CASTHRLATRTQYF. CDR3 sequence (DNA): TGTGCCAGCACCCACCGACTAGCCACCAGGACCCAGTACTTC.

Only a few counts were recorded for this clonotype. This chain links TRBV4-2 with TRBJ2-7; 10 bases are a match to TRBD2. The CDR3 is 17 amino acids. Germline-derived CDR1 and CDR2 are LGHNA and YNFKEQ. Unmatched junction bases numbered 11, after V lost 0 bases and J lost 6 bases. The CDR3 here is CASSQDFPSGSGGEQYF. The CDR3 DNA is TGTGCCAGCAGCCAAGATTTCCCTAGCGGGAGTGGAGGCGAGCAGTACTTC.